The 3 T cell receptor beta chains reported below all come from one sample, sequenced in a study of beta chain features in type 1 diabetes. Findings and caveats of the study: Shorter TCRB CDR3s, moderately but significantly so, were found in Type 1 diabetes patients in all four CD4+ subsets.

The sequenced template was cDNA made from the entire isolated RNA. Measured with immunoSEQ multiplex PCR; TCRdb has only the in-frame clones, and not every one. The repertoire includes over 150,000 clones, 8% to 9.5% of them detected once, and approximately 0.54% sits in the top ten. These TCRs are of unknown antigen specificity. Input material: central memory CD4+ T cells from blood. The source is a woman aged 18-29 years with type 1 diabetes.

CDR3 loop: CASSQVSVTGELFF. CDR3 nucleotides: TGCGCCAGCAGCCAAGTCTCTGTCACCGGGGAGCTGTTTTTT. The chain joins TRBV4-3 to TRBJ2-2; D not resolved. V was cut by 1 base and J by 4 bases, with 7 bases left in between. CDR3 length equals 14 residues. Germline-derived CDR1 and CDR2 are LGHNA and YSLEER.

The rearrangement uses TRBV11-2 and TRBJ2-1; a weak D match, TRBD2 (6 bases). V lost 4 bases, J lost 4 bases, and 17 bases lay in between. Germline V gene data show CDR1 as SGHAT and CDR2 as FQNNGV. This CDR3 region has 16 residues. The CDR3 sequence: CASSSAPGTRYNEQFF. The CDR3 DNA is TGTGCCAGCAGCTCTGCACCCGGGACTCGGTACAATGAGCAGTTCTTC.

This clone has just a few counts. The chain recombines TRBV25-1 with TRBJ1-1; D perhaps matches TRBD1 (5 bases). The CDR3 runs to 15 residues. Trimming cost V 3 bases and J 4 bases, with 15 bases left between them. Germline assignment: CDR1 MGHDK and CDR2 SYGVNS. CDR3 amino acids: CASSDPSGGTTEAFF. The CDR3 bases are TGTGCCAGCAGTGACCCCTCGGGAGGGACCACTGAAGCTTTCTTT. Together with reference TRBV25-1 and TRBJ1-1, the CDR3 gives the full variable domain: EADIYQTPRYLVIGTGKKITLECSQTMGHDKMYWYQQDPGMELHLIHYSYGVNSTEKGDLSSESTVSRIRTEHFPLTLESARPSHTSQYLCASSDPSGGTTEAFFGQGTRLTVV.